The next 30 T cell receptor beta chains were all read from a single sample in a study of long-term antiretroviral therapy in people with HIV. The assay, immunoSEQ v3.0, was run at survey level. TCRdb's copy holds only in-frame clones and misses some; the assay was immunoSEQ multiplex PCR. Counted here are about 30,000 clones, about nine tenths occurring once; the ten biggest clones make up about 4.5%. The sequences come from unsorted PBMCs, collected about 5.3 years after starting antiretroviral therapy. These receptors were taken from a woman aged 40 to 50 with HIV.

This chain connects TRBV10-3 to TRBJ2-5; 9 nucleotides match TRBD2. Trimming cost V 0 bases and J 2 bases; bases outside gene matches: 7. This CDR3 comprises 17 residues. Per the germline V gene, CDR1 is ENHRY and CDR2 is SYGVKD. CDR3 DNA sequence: TGTGCCATCAGTGAGTCTCAAGCGGGGGGCAATCAAGAGACCCAGTACTTC. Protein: CAISESQAGGNQETQYF.

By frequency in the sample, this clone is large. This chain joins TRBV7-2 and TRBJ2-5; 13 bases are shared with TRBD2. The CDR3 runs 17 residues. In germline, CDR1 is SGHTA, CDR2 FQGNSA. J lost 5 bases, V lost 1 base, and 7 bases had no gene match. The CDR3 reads CASSLGLLAGGSETQYF. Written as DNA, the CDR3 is TGTGCCAGCAGCTTAGGGTTACTAGCGGGGGGGAGTGAGACCCAGTACTTC.

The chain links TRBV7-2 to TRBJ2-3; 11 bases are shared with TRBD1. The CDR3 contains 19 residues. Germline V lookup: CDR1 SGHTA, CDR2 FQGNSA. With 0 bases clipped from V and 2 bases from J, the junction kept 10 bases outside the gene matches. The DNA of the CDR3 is TGTGCCAGCAGCTTAGCCGGGACAGGGGGTTCTCCGATCACAGATACGCAGTATTTT. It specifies CASSLAGTGGSPITDTQYF.

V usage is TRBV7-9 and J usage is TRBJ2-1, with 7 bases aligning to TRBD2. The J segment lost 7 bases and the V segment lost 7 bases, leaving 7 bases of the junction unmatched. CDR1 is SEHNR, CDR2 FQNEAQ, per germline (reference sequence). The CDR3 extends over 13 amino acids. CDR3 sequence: CASIPPRENEQFF. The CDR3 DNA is TGTGCCAGCATTCCCCCGCGGGAGAATGAGCAGTTCTTC.

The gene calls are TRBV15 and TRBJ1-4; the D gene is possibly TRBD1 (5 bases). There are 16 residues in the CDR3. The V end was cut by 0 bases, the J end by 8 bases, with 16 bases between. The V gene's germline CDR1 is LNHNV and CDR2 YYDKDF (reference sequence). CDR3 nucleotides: TGTGCCACCAGCAGAGATTCCAGAGACAGCAGCGAAAAACTGTTTTTT. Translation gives CATSRDSRDSSEKLFF.

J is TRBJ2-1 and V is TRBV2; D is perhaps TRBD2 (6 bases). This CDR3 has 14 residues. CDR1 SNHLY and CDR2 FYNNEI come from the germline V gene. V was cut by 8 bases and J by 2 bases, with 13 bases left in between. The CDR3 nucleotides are TGTGCCAGCCTAGGCGGGGCGGCCTACAATGAGCAGTTCTTC. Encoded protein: CASLGGAAYNEQFF. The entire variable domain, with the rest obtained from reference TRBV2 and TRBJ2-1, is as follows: EPEVTQTPSHQVTQMGQEVILRCVPISNHLYFYWYRQILGQKVEFLVSFYNNEISEKSEIFDDQFSVERPDGSNFTLKIRSTKLEDSAMYFCASLGGAAYNEQFFGPGTRLTVL.

The CDR3 DNA reads TGTGCCAGCAGCTCCGGGACTAGCGGAGGGAGCTCCTACGAGCAGTACTTC. Translated, it gives CASSSGTSGGSSYEQYF. The gene calls are TRBV5-4 and TRBJ2-7; the match to TRBD2 covers 11 bases. Trimming at V came to 3 bases and at J to 0 bases, leaving 8 bases not matched to a gene. This CDR3 is 17 amino acids long. CDR1 and CDR2 (germline): SGHNT, YYREEE (reference sequence).

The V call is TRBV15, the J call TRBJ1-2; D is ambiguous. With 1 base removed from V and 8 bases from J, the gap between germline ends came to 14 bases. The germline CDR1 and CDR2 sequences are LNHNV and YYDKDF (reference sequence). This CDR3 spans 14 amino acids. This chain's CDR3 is CATSRVQALEGYTF. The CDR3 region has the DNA TGTGCCACCAGCAGAGTGCAGGCCCTGGAAGGCTACACCTTC.

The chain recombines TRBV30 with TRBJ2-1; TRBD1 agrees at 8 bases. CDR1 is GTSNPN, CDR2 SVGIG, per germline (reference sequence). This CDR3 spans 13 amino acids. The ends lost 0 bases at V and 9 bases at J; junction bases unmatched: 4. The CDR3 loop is CAWSVQGVGEQFF. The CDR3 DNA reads TGTGCCTGGAGTGTACAGGGGGTGGGTGAGCAGTTCTTC.

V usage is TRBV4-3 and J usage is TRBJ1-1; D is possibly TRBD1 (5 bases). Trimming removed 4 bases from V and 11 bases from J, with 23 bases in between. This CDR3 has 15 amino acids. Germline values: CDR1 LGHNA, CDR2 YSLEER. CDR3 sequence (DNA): TGCGCCAGCAGCCTTAGCGTCGGGACGGTCTCCCCCGCTTTCTTT. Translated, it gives CASSLSVGTVSPAFF.

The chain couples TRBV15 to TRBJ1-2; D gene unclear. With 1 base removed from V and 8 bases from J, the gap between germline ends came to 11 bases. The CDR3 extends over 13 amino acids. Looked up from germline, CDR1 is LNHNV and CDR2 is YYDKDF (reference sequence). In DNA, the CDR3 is TGTGCCACCAGCAGAGGGCAGGCAAGAGGCTACACCTTC. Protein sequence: CATSRGQARGYTF.

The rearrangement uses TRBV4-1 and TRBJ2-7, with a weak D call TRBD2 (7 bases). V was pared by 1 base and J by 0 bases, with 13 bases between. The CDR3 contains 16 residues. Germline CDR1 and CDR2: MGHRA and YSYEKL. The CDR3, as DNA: TGCGCCAGCAGCCAAGGGGGGGGCCTCAGCTCCTACGAGCAGTACTTC. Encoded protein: CASSQGGGLSSYEQYF.

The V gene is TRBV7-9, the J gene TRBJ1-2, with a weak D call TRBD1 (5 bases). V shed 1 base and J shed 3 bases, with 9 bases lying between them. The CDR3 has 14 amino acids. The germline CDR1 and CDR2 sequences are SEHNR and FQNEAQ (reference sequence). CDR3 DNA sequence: TGTGCCAGCAGCTTAGAGGGGTCCCACTATGGCTACACCTTC. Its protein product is CASSLEGSHYGYTF.

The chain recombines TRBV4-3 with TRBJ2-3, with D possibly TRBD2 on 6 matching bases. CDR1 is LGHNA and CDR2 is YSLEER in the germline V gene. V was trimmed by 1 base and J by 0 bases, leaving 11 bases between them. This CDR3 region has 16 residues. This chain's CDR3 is CASSQVSAGSTDTQYF. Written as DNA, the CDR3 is TGCGCCAGCAGCCAAGTCTCTGCGGGGAGCACAGATACGCAGTATTTT.

As DNA, the CDR3 is TGTGCCAGCAGCTTGGGCGGACAGGGTGGTAAAACTGAAGCTTTCTTT. Translated: CASSLGGQGGKTEAFF. The chain has TRBV5-4 and TRBJ1-1, with 8 bases fitting TRBD1. The V segment lost 0 bases and the J segment 5 bases; nucleotides outside the gene matches: 9. The germline gives CDR1 SGHNT, CDR2 YYREEE (reference sequence). The CDR3 is 16 amino acids.

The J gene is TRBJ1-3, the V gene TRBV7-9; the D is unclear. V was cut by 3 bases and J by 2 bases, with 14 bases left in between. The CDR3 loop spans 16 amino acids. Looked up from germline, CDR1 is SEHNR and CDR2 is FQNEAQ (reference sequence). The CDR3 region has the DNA TGTGCCAGCAGCTTCGGCCCTTCAGAAACTGGAAACACCATATATTTT. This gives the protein CASSFGPSETGNTIYF. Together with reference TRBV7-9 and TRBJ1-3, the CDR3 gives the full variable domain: DTGVSQNPRHKITKRGQNVTFRCDPISEHNRLYWYRQTLGQGPEFLTYFQNEAQLEKSRLLSDRFSAERPKGSFSTLEIQRTEQGDSAMYLCASSFGPSETGNTIYFGEGSWLTVV.

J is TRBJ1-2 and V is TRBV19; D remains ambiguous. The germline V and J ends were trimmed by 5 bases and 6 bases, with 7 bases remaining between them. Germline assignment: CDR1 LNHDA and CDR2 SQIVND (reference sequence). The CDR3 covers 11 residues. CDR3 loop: CASSLWDGYTF. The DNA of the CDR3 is TGTGCCAGTAGTCTGTGGGATGGCTACACCTTC.

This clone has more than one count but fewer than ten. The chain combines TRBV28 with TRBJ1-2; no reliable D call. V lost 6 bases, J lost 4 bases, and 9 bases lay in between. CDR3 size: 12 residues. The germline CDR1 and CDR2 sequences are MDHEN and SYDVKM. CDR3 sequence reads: CASRPGGYGYTF. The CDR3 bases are TGTGCCAGCAGGCCGGGCGGCTATGGCTACACCTTC.

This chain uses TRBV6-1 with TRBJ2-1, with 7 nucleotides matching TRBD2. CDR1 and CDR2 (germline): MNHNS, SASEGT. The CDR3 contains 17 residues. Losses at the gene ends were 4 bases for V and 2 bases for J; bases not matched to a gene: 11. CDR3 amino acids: CASSVHQTSWTYNEQFF. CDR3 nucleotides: TGTGCCAGCAGTGTCCATCAGACTAGCTGGACCTACAATGAGCAGTTCTTC.

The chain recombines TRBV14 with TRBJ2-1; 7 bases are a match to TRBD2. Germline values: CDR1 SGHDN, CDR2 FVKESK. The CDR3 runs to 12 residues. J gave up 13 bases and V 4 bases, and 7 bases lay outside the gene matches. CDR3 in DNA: TGTGCCAGCAGCCTTGGACTAGTGGAACAGTTCTTC. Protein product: CASSLGLVEQFF.

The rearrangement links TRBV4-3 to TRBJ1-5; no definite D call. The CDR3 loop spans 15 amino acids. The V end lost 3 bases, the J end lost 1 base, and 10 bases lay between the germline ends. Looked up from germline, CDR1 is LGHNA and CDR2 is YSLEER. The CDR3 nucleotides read TGCGCCAGCAGCCATCTCCCGGGGAGCAATCAGCCCCAGCATTTT. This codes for CASSHLPGSNQPQHF.

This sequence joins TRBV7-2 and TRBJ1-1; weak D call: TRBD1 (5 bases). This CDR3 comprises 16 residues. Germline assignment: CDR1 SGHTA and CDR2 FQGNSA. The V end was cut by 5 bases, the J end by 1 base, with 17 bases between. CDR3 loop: CASSRKPLGANTEAFF. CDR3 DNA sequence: TGTGCCAGCAGCCGCAAACCCCTAGGGGCGAACACTGAAGCTTTCTTT.

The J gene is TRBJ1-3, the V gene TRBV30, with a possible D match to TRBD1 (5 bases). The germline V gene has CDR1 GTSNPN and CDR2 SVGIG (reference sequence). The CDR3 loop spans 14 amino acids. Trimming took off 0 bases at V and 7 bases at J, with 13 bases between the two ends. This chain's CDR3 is CAWSVPPKGNTIYF. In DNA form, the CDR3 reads TGTGCCTGGAGTGTTCCCCCTAAGGGGAACACCATATATTTT. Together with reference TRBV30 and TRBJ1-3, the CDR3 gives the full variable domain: SQTIHQWPATLVQPVGSPLSLECTVEGTSNPNLYWYRQAAGRGLQLLFYSVGIGQISSEVPQNLSASRPQDRQFILSSKKLLLSDSGFYLCAWSVPPKGNTIYFGEGSWLTVV.

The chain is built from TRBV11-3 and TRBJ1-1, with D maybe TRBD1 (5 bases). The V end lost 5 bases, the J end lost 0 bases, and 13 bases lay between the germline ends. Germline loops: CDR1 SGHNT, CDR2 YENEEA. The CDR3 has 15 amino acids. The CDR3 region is CASSPRQSLNTEAFF. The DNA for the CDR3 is TGTGCCAGCAGCCCGCGACAGAGTTTGAACACTGAAGCTTTCTTT.

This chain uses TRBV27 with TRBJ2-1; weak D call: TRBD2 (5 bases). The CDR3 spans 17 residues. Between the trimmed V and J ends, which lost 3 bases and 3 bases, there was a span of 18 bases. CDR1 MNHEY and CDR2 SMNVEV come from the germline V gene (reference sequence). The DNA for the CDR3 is TGTGCCAGCAGTTTCGAGGGTCGGACCCCGATCTACAATGAGCAGTTCTTC. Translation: CASSFEGRTPIYNEQFF.

This CDR3 reads CASSFKGNYGYTF. CDR3 nucleotides: TGTGCCAGCAGCTTCAAGGGGAACTATGGCTACACCTTC. The rearrangement links TRBV6-1 to TRBJ1-2, with TRBD1 as a possible D gene (5 bases). CDR1 MNHNS and CDR2 SASEGT come from the germline V gene. Trimming removed 6 bases from V and 2 bases from J, with 10 bases in between. CDR3 length: 13 residues.

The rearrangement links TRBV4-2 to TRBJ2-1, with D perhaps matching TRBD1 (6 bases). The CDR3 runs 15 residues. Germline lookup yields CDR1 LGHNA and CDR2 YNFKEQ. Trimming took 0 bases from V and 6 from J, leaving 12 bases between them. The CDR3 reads CASSQDQAGANEQFF. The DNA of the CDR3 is TGTGCCAGCAGCCAAGATCAGGCAGGGGCCAATGAGCAGTTCTTC.

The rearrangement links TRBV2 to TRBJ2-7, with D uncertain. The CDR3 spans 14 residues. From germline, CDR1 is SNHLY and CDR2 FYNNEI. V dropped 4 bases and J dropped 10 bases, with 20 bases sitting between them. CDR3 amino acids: CASSVYDVNSSQYF. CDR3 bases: TGTGCCAGCAGTGTGTACGACGTCAACTCTTCCCAGTACTTC.

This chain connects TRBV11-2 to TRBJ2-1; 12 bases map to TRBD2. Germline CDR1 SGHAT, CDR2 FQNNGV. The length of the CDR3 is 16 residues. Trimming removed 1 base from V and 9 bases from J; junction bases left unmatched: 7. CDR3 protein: CASSLGRLAGASEQFF. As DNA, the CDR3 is TGTGCCAGCAGCTTAGGTAGACTAGCGGGAGCGAGTGAGCAGTTCTTC.

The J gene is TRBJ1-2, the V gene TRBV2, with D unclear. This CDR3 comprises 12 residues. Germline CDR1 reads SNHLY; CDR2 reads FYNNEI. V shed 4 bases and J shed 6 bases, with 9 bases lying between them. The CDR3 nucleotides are TGTGCCAGCAGTGCCGTAGTTGATGGCTACACCTTC. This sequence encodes CASSAVVDGYTF.